This is a list of T cell receptor beta chains from one sample in a study of post-analysis software for immune sequencing data. MiXCR was run by TCRdb on the PCR reads, yielding one entry per CDR3 protein. The sample carries roughly 730,000 distinct CDR3 sequences, roughly 30% recorded once. The sequenced sample consisted of blood. These receptors came from a girl between 5 and 17 years old with multiple sclerosis. Both conserved end residues are part of each CDR3. D genes are given only for firm matches. Where a row states a size, it is once, few, many or the class of an expanded clone; other rows omit it.

cdr3_nt cdr3_aa j_call d_call v_call clone_size
TGTGCCAGCGGAGGGACAGTAACCTACGAGCAGTACTTC CASGGTVTYEQYF TRBJ2-7 . TRBV28 .
TGCAGCGTTGAAGGGACTAGCTACAATGAGCAGTTCTTC CSVEGTSYNEQFF TRBJ2-1 TRBD2 TRBV29-1 few
TGTGCCAGCAGCTTAGTCATTGGCGGGGGGGATTACAATGAGCAGTTCTTC CASSLVIGGGDYNEQFF TRBJ2-1 TRBD2 TRBV7-2 .
TGTGCCAGCAGCGGGGACAGAGACATTCAGTACTTC CASSGDRDIQYF TRBJ2-4 TRBD1 TRBV7-2 few
TGCGCCAGCAGCCAAGTCGGGGGGGCGGAAGAGACCCAGTACTTC CASSQVGGAEETQYF TRBJ2-5 TRBD2 TRBV4-1 few
TGCAGTGCTAGACTCAATTCCTACGAGCAGTACTTC CSARLNSYEQYF TRBJ2-7 . TRBV20-1 .
TGTGCCACCAGTGATCCTCCGACAGGGAGCGAGCAGTACTTC CATSDPPTGSEQYF TRBJ2-7 TRBD1 TRBV24-1 .
TGTGCCAGCAAGCAGGGGGACACTGAAGCTTTCTTT CASKQGDTEAFF TRBJ1-1 TRBD1 TRBV6-5 .
TGTGCCACCAGTGATTTTCCAGGCTATGGCTACACCTTC CATSDFPGYGYTF TRBJ1-2 . TRBV24-1 few
TGTGCCAGCAGTTACTCCCTAGCGGGGGCGCTGGGGGGTACGCAGTATTTT CASSYSLAGALGGTQYF TRBJ2-3 TRBD2 TRBV6-5 once
TGCGCCAGCAGATCAACAGGGTCTGGGGCCAACGTCCTGACTTTC CASRSTGSGANVLTF TRBJ2-6 . TRBV5-1 .
TGTGCCAGCAGTTACTCGCCGGGATCCGTCGATACGCAGTATTTT CASSYSPGSVDTQYF TRBJ2-3 . TRBV6-5 few
TGTGCCAGCAGTGACAGAGGGGGGTCCCACCGGACCCAGTACTTC CASSDRGGSHRTQYF TRBJ2-5 . TRBV6-1 few
TGTGCCAGCAGCCTGCACAGGAATTGGGGCTATGGCTACACCTTC CASSLHRNWGYGYTF TRBJ1-2 . TRBV7-9 .
TGCAGCGTGGCCTTAGCGGGAGGGCCGGGGGATACGCAGTATTTT CSVALAGGPGDTQYF TRBJ2-3 TRBD2 TRBV29-1 few
TGTGCCAGCAGCTTAGAGAACGGGGGAAAACTGTTTTTT CASSLENGGKLFF TRBJ1-4 . TRBV7-9 .
TGTGCCAGCAGCCCCAACCTCGGCGCACAGGAGACCCAGTACTTC CASSPNLGAQETQYF TRBJ2-5 . TRBV7-9 .
TGTGCTAGCAGCCCAAAAACCGGGGAGCGGTTTTTT CASSPKTGERFF TRBJ2-2 . TRBV7-7 .
TGCAGTGCGCCAAGGACAGGAAGGGATTCACCCCTCCACTTT CSAPRTGRDSPLHF TRBJ1-6 TRBD1 TRBV20-1 .
TGTGCCAGCAGTCCCCGCGGAGGGAGGGACGAGCGGTACTTC CASSPRGGRDERYF TRBJ2-5 TRBD2 TRBV6-1 .
TGCAGCGTTGAAGTAGCCCAGGGCAATGAGCAGTTCTTC CSVEVAQGNEQFF TRBJ2-1 . TRBV29-1 few
TGCAGTGCTAGACCTTTAGCGGGAGCCTCCTACGAGCAGTACTTC CSARPLAGASYEQYF TRBJ2-7 TRBD2 TRBV20-1 few
TGTGCCAGTAGTCGGACTAGCTCCTTGGCTATCGGGGAGCTGTTTTTT CASSRTSSLAIGELFF TRBJ2-2 TRBD2 TRBV19 few
TGCGCCAGCAGCTTAAACAGGGACTCGAGCTATGGCTACACCTTC CASSLNRDSSYGYTF TRBJ1-2 . TRBV5-1 .
TGCGCCAGCAGCTTGGAGGGACTAGCTGGAAGCTTTGTCGATGAGCAGTTCTTC CASSLEGLAGSFVDEQFF TRBJ2-1 TRBD2 TRBV5-1 .
TGCAGCGTGGGGGGGGCAGGGACTAGCTCTGGGGCCAACGTCCTGACTTTC CSVGGAGTSSGANVLTF TRBJ2-6 TRBD2 TRBV29-1 once
TGTGCCAGCAGCCCGACGCAGGGCCATGGCTACACCTTC CASSPTQGHGYTF TRBJ1-2 . TRBV7-2 few
TGTGCCAGCAGTTTTAGAGGGAGAACAATTTCCGAGCAGTACTTC CASSFRGRTISEQYF TRBJ2-7 . TRBV6-5 many
TGTGCCAGCAACCAGCTTGGGGCCGGACTAGCGGCGTTACAAGAGACCCAGTACTTC CASNQLGAGLAALQETQYF TRBJ2-5 TRBD2 TRBV5-5 .
TGCAGCGCCGTGGACAGGGACCGTTTATCTGGGGCCAACGTCCTGACTTTC CSAVDRDRLSGANVLTF TRBJ2-6 TRBD1 TRBV29-1 .
TGTGCCAGTAGGGAATACAGCAGATCTAACTATGGCTACACCTTC CASREYSRSNYGYTF TRBJ1-2 . TRBV6-5 few
TGTGCCAGCAGTTACCTTGGACCGACTATGGGCTACACCTTC CASSYLGPTMGYTF TRBJ1-2 . TRBV6-2/TRBV6-3 few
TGCGCCAGCAGTACCGGGACTAGCAGGGATACGCAGTATTTT CASSTGTSRDTQYF TRBJ2-3 TRBD2 TRBV10-2 few
TGTGCCAGCAGTTGGGGTCTGAATTCACCCCTCCACTTT CASSWGLNSPLHF TRBJ1-6 . TRBV6-5 few
TGTGCCAGCAACCTAGCGGGGCGCTACGAGCGGTACTTC CASNLAGRYERYF TRBJ2-7 TRBD2 TRBV28 .
TGTGCCAGCAGCTGGCGGGGAGCGGGACGCGCAGATACGCAGTATTTT CASSWRGAGRADTQYF TRBJ2-3 TRBD2 TRBV7-2 .
TGCAGTTCTCTCTCGGGACAGACAAATGAGCAGTTCTTC CSSLSGQTNEQFF TRBJ2-1 TRBD1 TRBV20-1 .
TGTGCCAGCAGTAGGACAGCCAGGGCCCAGTACTTC CASSRTARAQYF TRBJ2-7 . TRBV12-3/TRBV12-4 few
TGTGCCAGCAGTGATATGAGGACCTACCAAGAGACCCAGTACTTC CASSDMRTYQETQYF TRBJ2-5 . TRBV2 .
TGTGCCAGCAGCTTAACAGGGAGGGCGGTCGAGCAGTACTTC CASSLTGRAVEQYF TRBJ2-7 . TRBV7-8 .
TGTGCCAGCAGCCCCTCCGACAGGGAGAACTATGGCTACACCTTC CASSPSDRENYGYTF TRBJ1-2 TRBD1 TRBV4-2 few
TGCAGTGCTAGAGATACAGGGAAAGACACCGGGGAGCTGTTTTTT CSARDTGKDTGELFF TRBJ2-2 . TRBV20-1 once
TGCAGCGTTGAACCGGCAGAAGAGGAGACCCAGTACTTC CSVEPAEEETQYF TRBJ2-5 . TRBV29-1 .
TGTGCCAGCAGTCCCAATCGACTCCCTGGGCGGGAGACCCAGTACTTC CASSPNRLPGRETQYF TRBJ2-5 . TRBV27 .
TGTGCCTGCAGAGATCTTGCCGCGGGGGGGAAAGATACGCAGTATTTT CACRDLAAGGKDTQYF TRBJ2-3 TRBD2 TRBV6-5 .
TGTGCCAGCAGCTTGAGACTAGCGGGTGGGTCGGGTGAGCAGTTCTTC CASSLRLAGGSGEQFF TRBJ2-1 TRBD2 TRBV5-6 few
TGTGCCAGCGGCCTGGCGGGGGGAAACACAGATACGCAGTATTTT CASGLAGGNTDTQYF TRBJ2-3 TRBD2 TRBV6-5 few
TGCGCCAGCGGCCCCTTGACAGGGGGCTACACCGGGGAGCTGTTTTTT CASGPLTGGYTGELFF TRBJ2-2 TRBD1 TRBV5-1 .
TGTGCCACCAGTGATCCCCGGACTCAACGTGGGGAAGCTTTCTTT CATSDPRTQRGEAFF TRBJ1-1 . TRBV24-1 once